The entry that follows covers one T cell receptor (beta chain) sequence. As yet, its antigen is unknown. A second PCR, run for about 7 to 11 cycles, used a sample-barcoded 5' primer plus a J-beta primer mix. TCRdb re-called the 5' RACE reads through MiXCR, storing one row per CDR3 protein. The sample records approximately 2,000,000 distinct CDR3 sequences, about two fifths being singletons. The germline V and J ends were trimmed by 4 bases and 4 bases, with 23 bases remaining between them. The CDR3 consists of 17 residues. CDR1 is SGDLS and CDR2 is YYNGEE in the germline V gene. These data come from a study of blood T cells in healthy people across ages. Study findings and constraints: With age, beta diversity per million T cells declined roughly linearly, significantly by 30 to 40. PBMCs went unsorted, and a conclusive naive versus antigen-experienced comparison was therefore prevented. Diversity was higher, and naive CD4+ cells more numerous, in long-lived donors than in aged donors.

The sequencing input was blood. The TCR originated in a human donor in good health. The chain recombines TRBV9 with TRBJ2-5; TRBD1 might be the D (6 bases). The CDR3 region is CASSPKSQGHVGETQYF. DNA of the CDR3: TGTGCCAGCAGCCCAAAATCCCAGGGACACGTTGGAGAGACCCAGTACTTC.